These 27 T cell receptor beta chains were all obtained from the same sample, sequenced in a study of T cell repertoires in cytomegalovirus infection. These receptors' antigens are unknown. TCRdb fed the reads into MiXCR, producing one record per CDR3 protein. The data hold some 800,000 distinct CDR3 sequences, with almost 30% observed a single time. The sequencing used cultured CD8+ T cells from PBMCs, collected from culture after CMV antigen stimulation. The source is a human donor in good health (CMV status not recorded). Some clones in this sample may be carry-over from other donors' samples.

The CDR3 loop reads CAIPSQKDPTGANVLTF. In DNA, the CDR3 is TGTGCCATCCCGTCGCAGAAGGACCCGACAGGGGCCAACGTCCTGACTTTC. The V and J genes are TRBV2 and TRBJ2-6; no reliable D call. The V gene lost 10 bases and the J gene lost 4 bases, with 23 bases spanning the gap. CDR1 and CDR2 from the germline V gene are SNHLY and FYNNEI. This CDR3 has 17 residues.

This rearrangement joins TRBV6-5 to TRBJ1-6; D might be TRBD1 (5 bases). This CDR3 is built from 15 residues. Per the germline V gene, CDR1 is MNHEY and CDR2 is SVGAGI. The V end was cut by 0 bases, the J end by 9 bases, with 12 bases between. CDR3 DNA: TGTGCCAGCAGTTACTCGGATCGGGGCGGTTCACCCCTCCACTTT. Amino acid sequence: CASSYSDRGGSPLHF.

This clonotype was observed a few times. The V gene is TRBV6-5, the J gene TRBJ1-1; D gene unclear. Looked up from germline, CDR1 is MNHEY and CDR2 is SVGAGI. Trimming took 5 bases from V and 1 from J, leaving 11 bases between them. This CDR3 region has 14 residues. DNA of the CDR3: TGTGCCAGCAGTGATATGCCATGGAACACTGAAGCTTTCTTT. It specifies CASSDMPWNTEAFF.

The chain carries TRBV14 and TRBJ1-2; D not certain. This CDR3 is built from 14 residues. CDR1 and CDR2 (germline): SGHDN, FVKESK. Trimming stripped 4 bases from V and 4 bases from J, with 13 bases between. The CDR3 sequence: CASSLRSAGYGYTF. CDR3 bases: TGTGCCAGCAGCCTTAGGAGTGCTGGCTATGGCTACACCTTC.

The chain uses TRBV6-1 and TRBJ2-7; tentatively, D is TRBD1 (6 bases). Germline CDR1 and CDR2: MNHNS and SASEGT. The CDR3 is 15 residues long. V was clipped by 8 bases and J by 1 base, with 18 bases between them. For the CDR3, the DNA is TGTGCCAGCCTTAGTCGAGACAGGCCTTCCTACGAGCAGTACGTC. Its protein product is CASLSRDRPSYEQYV.

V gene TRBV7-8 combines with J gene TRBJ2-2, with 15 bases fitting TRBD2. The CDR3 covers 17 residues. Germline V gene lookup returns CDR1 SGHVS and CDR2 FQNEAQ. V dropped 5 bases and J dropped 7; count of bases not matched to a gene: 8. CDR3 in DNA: TGTGCCAGCAGCCTCGGACTAGCGGGGGGGCGGAGCGGGGAGCTGTTTTTT. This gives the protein CASSLGLAGGRSGELFF. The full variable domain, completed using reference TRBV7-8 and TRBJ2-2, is GAGVSQSPRYKVAKRGQDVALRCDPISGHVSLFWYQQALGQGPEFLTYFQNEAQLDKSGLPSDRFFAERPEGSVSTLKIQRTQQEDSAVYLCASSLGLAGGRSGELFFGEGSRLTVL.

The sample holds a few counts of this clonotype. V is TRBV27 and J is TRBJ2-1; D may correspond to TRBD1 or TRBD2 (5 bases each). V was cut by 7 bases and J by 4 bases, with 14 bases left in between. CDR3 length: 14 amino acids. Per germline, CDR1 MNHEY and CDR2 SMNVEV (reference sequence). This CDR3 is CASKYGGPYNEQFF. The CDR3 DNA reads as TGTGCCAGCAAGTATGGGGGACCTTACAATGAGCAGTTCTTC.

The CDR3 sequence: CASTRTVYEQYF. CDR3 bases: TGTGCCAGCACCAGGACAGTCTACGAGCAGTACTTC. This chain links TRBV12-3 or TRBV12-4 with TRBJ2-7; maybe TRBD1 (6 bases). The CDR3 is 12 residues long. V was cut by 7 bases and J by 3 bases, with 10 bases left in between.

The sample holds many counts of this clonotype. Written as DNA, the CDR3 is TGTGCCAGCAGCTTAACTAGCGGGGGTGTTATCCAAGAGACCCAGTACTTC. Protein: CASSLTSGGVIQETQYF. The chain recombines TRBV7-6 with TRBJ2-5; 11 bases are a match to TRBD2. This CDR3 is 17 amino acids long. CDR1 and CDR2 (germline): SGHVS, FNYEAQ. V lost 2 bases to trimming and J lost 1 base; unmatched junction nucleotides: 6.

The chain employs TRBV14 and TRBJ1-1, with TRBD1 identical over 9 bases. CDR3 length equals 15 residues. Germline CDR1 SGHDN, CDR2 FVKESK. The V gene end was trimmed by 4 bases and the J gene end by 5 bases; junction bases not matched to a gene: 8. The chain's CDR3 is CASSRPGQGITEAFF. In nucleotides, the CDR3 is TGTGCCAGCAGCCGACCGGGACAGGGTATAACTGAAGCTTTCTTT.

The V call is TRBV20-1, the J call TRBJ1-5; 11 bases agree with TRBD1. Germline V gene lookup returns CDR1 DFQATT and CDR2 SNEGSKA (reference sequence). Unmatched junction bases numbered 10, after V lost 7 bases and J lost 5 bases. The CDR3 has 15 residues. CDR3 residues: CSGVGTGGSYQPQHF. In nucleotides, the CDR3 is TGCAGTGGGGTTGGGACAGGGGGGTCGTATCAGCCCCAGCATTTT.

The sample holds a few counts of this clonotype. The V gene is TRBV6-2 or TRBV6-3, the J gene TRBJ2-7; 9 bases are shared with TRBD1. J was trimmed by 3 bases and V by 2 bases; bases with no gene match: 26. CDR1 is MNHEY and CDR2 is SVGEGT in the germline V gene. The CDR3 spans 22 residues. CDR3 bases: TGTGCCAGCAGTTACAACCCCCACCGGGACAGGGATGGAATCAGGGGTCGCTACGAGCAGTACGTC. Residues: CASSYNPHRDRDGIRGRYEQYV.

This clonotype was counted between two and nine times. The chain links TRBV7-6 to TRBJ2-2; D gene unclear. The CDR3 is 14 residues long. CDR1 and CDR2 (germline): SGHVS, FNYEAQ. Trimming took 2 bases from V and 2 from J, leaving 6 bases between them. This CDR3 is CASSLQSNTGELFF. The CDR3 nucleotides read TGTGCCAGCAGCTTACAGTCCAACACCGGGGAGCTGTTTTTT.

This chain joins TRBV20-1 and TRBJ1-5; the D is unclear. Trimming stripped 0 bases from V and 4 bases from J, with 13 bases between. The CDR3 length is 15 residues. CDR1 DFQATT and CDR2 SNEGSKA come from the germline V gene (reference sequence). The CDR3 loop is CSARDGRSPNQPQHF. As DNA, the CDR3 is TGCAGTGCTAGAGATGGCCGGAGCCCAAATCAGCCCCAGCATTTT.

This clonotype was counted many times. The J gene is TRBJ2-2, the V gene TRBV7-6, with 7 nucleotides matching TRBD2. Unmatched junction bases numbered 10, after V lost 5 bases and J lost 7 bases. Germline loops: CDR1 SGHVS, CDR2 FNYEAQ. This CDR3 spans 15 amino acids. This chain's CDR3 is CASSRRGVTDGELFF. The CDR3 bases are TGTGCCAGCAGCCGACGGGGGGTCACAGACGGGGAGCTGTTTTTT. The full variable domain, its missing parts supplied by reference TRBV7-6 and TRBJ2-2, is GAGVSQSPRYKVTKRGQDVALRCDPISGHVSLYWYRQALGQGPEFLTYFNYEAQQDKSGLPNDRFSAERPEGSISTLTIQRTEQRDSAMYRCASSRRGVTDGELFFGEGSRLTVL.

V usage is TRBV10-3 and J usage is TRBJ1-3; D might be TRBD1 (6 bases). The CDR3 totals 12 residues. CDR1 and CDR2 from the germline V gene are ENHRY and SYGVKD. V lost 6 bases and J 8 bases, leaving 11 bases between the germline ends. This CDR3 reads CAIRNREDTIYF. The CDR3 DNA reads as TGTGCCATCAGAAACAGGGAGGACACCATATATTTT.

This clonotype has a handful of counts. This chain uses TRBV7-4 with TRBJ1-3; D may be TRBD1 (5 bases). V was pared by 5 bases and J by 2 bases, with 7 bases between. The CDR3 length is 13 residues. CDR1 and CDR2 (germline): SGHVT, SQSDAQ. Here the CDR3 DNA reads TGTGCCAGCAGCCGGACACCTGGAAACACCATATATTTT. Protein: CASSRTPGNTIYF.

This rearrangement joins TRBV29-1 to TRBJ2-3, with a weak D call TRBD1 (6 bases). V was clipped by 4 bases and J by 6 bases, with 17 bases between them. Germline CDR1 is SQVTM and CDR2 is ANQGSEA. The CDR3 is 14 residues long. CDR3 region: CSVGRDTPLDTQYF. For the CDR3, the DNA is TGCAGCGTTGGACGGGACACCCCGTTGGATACGCAGTATTTT.

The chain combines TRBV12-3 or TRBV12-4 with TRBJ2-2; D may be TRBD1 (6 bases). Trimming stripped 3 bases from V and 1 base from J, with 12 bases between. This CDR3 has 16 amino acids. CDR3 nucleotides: TGTGCCAGCAGTTTCGTTCCAGGGGTGAACACCGGGGAGCTGTTTTTT. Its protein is CASSFVPGVNTGELFF.

The CDR3 loop is CASSLRDILYGYTF. The CDR3 coding sequence is TGTGCCAGCAGCTTGAGAGACATTTTGTATGGCTACACCTTC. V usage is TRBV11-2 and J usage is TRBJ1-2, with D uncertain. V lost 3 bases and J lost 5, with 13 bases in between. The CDR3 length is 14 residues. Germline values: CDR1 SGHAT, CDR2 FQNNGV.

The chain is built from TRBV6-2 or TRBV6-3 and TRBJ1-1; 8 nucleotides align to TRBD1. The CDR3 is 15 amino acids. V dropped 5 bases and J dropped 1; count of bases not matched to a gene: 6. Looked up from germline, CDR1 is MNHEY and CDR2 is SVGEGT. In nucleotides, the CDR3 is TGTGCCAGCAGTCTGCACAGGGGGTCGAACACTGAAGCTTTCTTT. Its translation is CASSLHRGSNTEAFF.

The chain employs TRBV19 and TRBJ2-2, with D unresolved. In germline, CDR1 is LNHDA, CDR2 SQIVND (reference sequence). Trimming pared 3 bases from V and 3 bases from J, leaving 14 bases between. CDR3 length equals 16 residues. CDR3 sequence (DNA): TGTGCCAGTAGTATCCTTGGCAGCCTGGACACCGGGGAGCTGTTTTTT. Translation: CASSILGSLDTGELFF.

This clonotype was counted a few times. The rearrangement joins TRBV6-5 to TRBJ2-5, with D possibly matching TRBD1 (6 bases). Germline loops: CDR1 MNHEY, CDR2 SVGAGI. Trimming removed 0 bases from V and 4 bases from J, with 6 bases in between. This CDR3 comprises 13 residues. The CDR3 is CASSYSRGETQYF. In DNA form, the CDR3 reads TGTGCCAGCAGTTACTCCAGGGGAGAGACCCAGTACTTC.

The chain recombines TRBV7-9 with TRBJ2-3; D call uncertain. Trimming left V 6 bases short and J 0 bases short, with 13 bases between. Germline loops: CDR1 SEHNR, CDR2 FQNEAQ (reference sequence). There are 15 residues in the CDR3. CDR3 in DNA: TGTGCCAGCAGGCTCCCCGGTGCTAGCACAGATACGCAGTATTTT. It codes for CASRLPGASTDTQYF.

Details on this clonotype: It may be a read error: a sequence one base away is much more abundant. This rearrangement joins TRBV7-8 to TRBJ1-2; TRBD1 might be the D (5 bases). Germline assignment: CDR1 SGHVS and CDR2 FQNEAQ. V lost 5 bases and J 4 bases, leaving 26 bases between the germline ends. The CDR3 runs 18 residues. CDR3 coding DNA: TGTGCCAGCAGCCCAGGCTTGGGGGGGACCCGAGCTAGCTATGGCTACACCTTC. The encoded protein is CASSPGLGGTRASYGYTF.

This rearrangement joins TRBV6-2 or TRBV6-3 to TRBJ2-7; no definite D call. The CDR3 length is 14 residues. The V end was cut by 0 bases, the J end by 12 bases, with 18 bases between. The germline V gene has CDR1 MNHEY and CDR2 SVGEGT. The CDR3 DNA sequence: TGTGCCAGCAGTTACTCGTCTTTGCCTAGAACGGCGTACGTC. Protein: CASSYSSLPRTAYV.

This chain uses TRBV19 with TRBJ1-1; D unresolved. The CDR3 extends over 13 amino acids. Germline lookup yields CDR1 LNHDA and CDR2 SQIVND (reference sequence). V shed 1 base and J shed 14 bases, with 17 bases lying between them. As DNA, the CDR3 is TGTGCCAGTAGTATAGCAGCCGGGTTGGGCTCCTTCTTT. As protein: CASSIAAGLGSFF.